These T cell receptor beta chains were read from a single sample in a study of monozygotic twins with inflammatory bowel disease. TCRdb reprocessed the 5' RACE reads, keeping one entry per CDR3 protein, no DNA. This specimen shows a few hundred thousand distinct CDR3 sequences; the ten leading clones hold just over 2.5%. Sequences were obtained from blood. These TCRs come from a human donor with ulcerative colitis or Crohn's disease, or a healthy co-twin of an affected twin (not recorded which). The CDR3 runs from the conserved cysteine through the conserved F or W.

TRBJ2-7 | TRBV11-2 | CASSLDRLAADEQYF
TRBJ1-6 | TRBV12-3/TRBV12-4 | CASSLGPSGLPLHF
TRBJ1-2 | TRBV5-4 | CASSLGRTGAPGTQF
TRBJ1-1 | TRBV5-1 | CASSFQQGDTEAFF
TRBJ2-5 | TRBV12-3/TRBV12-4 | CASSFQTGGGETQYF
TRBJ2-3 | TRBV12-3/TRBV12-4 | CASSLSAIVADTQYF
TRBJ2-2 | TRBV12-3/TRBV12-4 | CASRTGGLTNTGELFF
TRBJ1-2 | TRBV27 | CASSFTDNYGYTF
TRBJ1-1 | TRBV27 | CASSSRGGNTEAFF
TRBJ2-5 | TRBV27 | CASSLSAGESQETQYF
TRBJ2-1 | TRBV15 | CATSRESGPNEQFF
TRBJ2-1 | TRBV19 | CASSMARDEQFF
TRBJ2-7 | TRBV3-1 | CASSQVSDEQYF
TRBJ2-3 | TRBV7-3 | CVSSLTAGGNTQYF
TRBJ2-5 | TRBV7-9 | CASSAGQLPETQYF
TRBJ1-1 | TRBV7-2 | CASSPGGIQGSEAFF
TRBJ2-3 | TRBV7-2 | CASSFSGAKQDTQYF
TRBJ2-7 | TRBV6-5 | CASTKGDYEQYF